The clone carrying this T cell receptor beta chain was seen repeatedly, ten times or more. This sample was taken from a study of regulatory T cells in long-lasting Graves disease. Regarding time point: newly diagnosed GD, antithyroid drugs for less than 3 months. Extracted RNA from PBMCs served as the source of the TCR library. To make TCR beta libraries, researchers used iRepertoire HTBI primers and Arm-PCR of CDR3 regions. Using its own MiXCR run on the multiplex PCR reads, TCRdb lists one record per CDR3 protein. This sample has 400,000 to 500,000 distinct CDR3 sequences, with 16% found just once. V shed 5 bases, J shed 5 bases, and the junction held 7 bases outside the gene matches. The germline V gene encodes CDR1 LGHDT and CDR2 YNNKEL (reference sequence). The CDR3 sequence is 15 residues long. A further study also used this sample, focusing on T cells in Graves' hyperthyroidism and ophthalmopathy.

The receptor was isolated from a woman between 18 and 29 years old with Graves disease. The chain employs TRBV3-1 and TRBJ2-5; TRBD2 aligns across 11 bases. The starting material was peripheral blood mononuclear cells (PBMCs), obtained at new diagnosis, from a patient treated with antithyroid drugs. CDR3 sequence (DNA): TGTGCCAGCAGCTACTGGACTAGCGGGCGCGAGACCCAGTACTTC. This translates into CASSYWTSGRETQYF.